This T cell receptor beta chain was identified in a study of immune cell composition in non-small cell lung cancer. Turning to the study itself: Most cases were lung adenocarcinoma or squamous cell carcinoma. Regarding the study as a whole: TIL tumour reactivity correlated with maximal tumour-associated clone frequency in adenocarcinoma. It was not proven that tumour-reactive clones equal dominant tumour-associated clones.

By its share, this clone is medium-sized (0.01 to 0.1%). The antigen is unknown. Normal lung was sampled as far from the tumour as possible, at least 3 cm. The assay was immunoSEQ multiplex PCR, and TCRdb's table has in-frame clones only and misses some. The sample gives about 2,500 clones, almost 75% of which show up once; around 13% is in the top ten. The CDR3 runs to 15 residues. Trimming at V came to 5 bases and at J to 0 bases, leaving 7 bases not matched to a gene. Germline V gene data show CDR1 as SQVTM and CDR2 as ANQGSEA. The chain recombines TRBV29-1 with TRBJ2-1, with 7 bases fitting TRBD2. This TCR was sampled from a human donor with non-small cell lung cancer. Source material: non-adjacent lung tissue. The CDR3 nucleotides are TGCAGCGTTTCCCCCGGGGGGAGCTCCTACAATGAGCAGTTCTTC. Translated: CSVSPGGSSYNEQFF.